In its sample, the clone carrying this T cell receptor beta chain was seen a few times. The target antigen is unknown. A read error may produce the germline difference seen at one junction end. The approximately 17-32 mg bulk tissue piece was not sorted before simultaneous RNA and DNA extraction. Chronic HBV infection affected patients, none of whom had received treatment. The sample comes from a study of tumor-infiltrating lymphocytes in primary liver carcinoma. Study-level information: All lesions had stage T1-T3 N0M0 and about 4 to 11 cm widths. Study-wide findings and caveats: Pairs of tumor regions overlapped more than tumor-adjacent and tumor-blood pairs did.

TCR beta cDNA came from approximately 540 ng total RNA, primed with a constant-region primer. Researchers made the TCR beta libraries by running three nested multiplex PCR rounds with slightly modified ARM-PCR. Two initial PCR rounds of about 9 cycles each paired TRBV1-TRBV30 forward primers with a C-beta reverse primer. TCRdb reprocessed the multiplex PCR reads via MiXCR and lists one record per CDR3 protein. Among tens of thousands of distinct CDR3 sequences listed, roughly 69% were seen once. The CDR3 consists of 15 residues. The germline gives CDR1 MNHEY, CDR2 SVGAGI. The sequence came from a middle-aged man with primary liver carcinoma and hepatitis B virus infection. V usage is TRBV6-5 and J usage is TRBJ2-7; D might be TRBD2 (6 bases). Material: tumor-adjacent normal liver tissue. CDR3 DNA: TGTGCCTGCAGTTGGGGGAGGAGCGTGAGCAGCGAGCAGTACTTC. This encodes CACSWGRSVSSEQYF.